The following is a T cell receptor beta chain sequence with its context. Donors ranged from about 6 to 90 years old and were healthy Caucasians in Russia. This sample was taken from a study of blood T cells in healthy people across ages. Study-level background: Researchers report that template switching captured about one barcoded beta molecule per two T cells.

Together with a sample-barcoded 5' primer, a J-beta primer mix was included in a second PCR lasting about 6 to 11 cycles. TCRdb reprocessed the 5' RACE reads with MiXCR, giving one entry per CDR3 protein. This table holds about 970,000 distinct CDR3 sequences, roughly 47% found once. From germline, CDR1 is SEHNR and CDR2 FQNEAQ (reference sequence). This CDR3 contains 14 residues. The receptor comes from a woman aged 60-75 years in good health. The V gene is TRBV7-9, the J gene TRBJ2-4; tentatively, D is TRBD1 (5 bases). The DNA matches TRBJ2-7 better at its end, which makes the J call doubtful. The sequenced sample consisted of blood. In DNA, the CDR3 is TGTGCCAGCAGCACCCGACAGTCTTCCTACGAGCAGTACTTC. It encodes CASSTRQSSYEQYF.